This T cell receptor (beta chain) was sequenced for a study of identical twins. Overall study results and limits: Modelling approaches yielded underestimates of out-of-frame TCR alpha sharing between monozygotic twins. Insertion counts were lower in abundant cord blood beta clonotypes, a trend that memory repertoires did not show. Twin pairs' shared out-of-frame alpha sequences were enriched in low generation probability.

This CDR3 is 16 amino acids long. With V trimmed by 4 bases and J by 4 bases, 6 bases remained unmatched. Germline V gene sequence: CDR1 LGHDT, CDR2 YNNKEL (reference sequence). Via MiXCR, TCRdb re-called the 5' RACE reads, giving one row per CDR3 protein. The repertoire includes a few hundred thousand distinct CDR3 sequences, approximately 14% of them detected once, and roughly 0.4% sits in the top ten. This clonotype showed up just a few times. Its target is not known. Separately, the same data were catalogued under a study of yellow fever vaccine responses in identical twins. That paper states: Twins showed a vaccine T cell response that reportedly seemed partly convergent, partly personalized.

The chain carries TRBV3-1 and TRBJ2-1; 11 bases align to TRBD2. Input material: CD4+ T cells sorted from blood. The clonotype originates from a young woman in good health. In DNA, the CDR3 is TGTGCCAGCAGCCCTCCGGCTAGCGGGAGGTACAATGAGCAGTTCTTC. It specifies CASSPPASGRYNEQFF.